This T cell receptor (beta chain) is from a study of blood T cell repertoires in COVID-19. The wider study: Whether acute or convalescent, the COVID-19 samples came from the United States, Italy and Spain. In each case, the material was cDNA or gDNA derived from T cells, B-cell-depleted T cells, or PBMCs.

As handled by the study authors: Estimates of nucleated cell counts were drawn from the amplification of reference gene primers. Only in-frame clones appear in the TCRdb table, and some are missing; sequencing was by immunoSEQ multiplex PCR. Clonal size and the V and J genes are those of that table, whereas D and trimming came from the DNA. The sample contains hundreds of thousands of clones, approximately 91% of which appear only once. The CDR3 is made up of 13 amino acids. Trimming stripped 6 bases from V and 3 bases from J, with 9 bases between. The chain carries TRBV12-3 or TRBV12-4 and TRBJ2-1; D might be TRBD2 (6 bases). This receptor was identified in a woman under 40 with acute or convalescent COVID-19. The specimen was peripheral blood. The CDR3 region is CASRRLGYNEQFF. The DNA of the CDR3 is TGTGCCAGCAGGAGACTAGGCTACAATGAGCAGTTCTTC.